Each of the 28 T cell receptor beta chains below was sequenced from the same sample in a study of PD-1 blockade in classical Hodgkin lymphoma. Relapse after autologous stem cell transplantation occurred in every patient, and brentuximab vedotin exposure varied. Profiled with immunoSEQ multiplex PCR; TCRdb holds only in-frame clones, not every one. Of 100,000 or so clones in the sample, roughly 89% are singletons; the top ten hold around 6.6%. The sequences come from peripheral blood mononuclear cells (PBMCs), collected before the second cycle of nivolumab. These receptors were taken from a human donor with classical Hodgkin lymphoma.

The gene calls are TRBV7-2 and TRBJ2-7; D not resolved. Germline lookup yields CDR1 SGHTA and CDR2 FQGNSA. This CDR3 region has 14 residues. V dropped 5 bases and J dropped 2 bases, with 13 bases sitting between them. The CDR3 sequence: CASSKDGGPYEQYF. The CDR3 coding sequence is TGTGCCAGCAGCAAGGACGGTGGACCCTACGAGCAGTACTTC. Full variable domain (outside the CDR3, taken from reference TRBV7-2 and TRBJ2-7): GAGVSQSPSNKVTEKGKDVELRCDPISGHTALYWYRQSLGQGLEFLIYFQGNSAPDKSGLPSDRFSAERTGGSVSTLTIQRTQQEDSAVYLCASSKDGGPYEQYFGPGTRLTVT.

This chain connects TRBV28 to TRBJ2-5; 9 bases map to TRBD2. The CDR3 covers 15 residues. V shed 3 bases and J 4 bases; nucleotides not matched to a gene: 6. In germline, CDR1 is MDHEN, CDR2 SYDVKM. This CDR3 is CASSFPAGGRETQYF. In nucleotides, the CDR3 is TGTGCCAGCAGTTTTCCCGCGGGGGGGCGAGAGACCCAGTACTTC.

The chain combines TRBV5-1 with TRBJ1-6, with D perhaps matching TRBD1 (6 bases). CDR1 is SGHRS and CDR2 is YFSETQ in the germline V gene. V gave up 2 bases and J gave up 2 bases, with 20 bases separating them. This CDR3 region has 19 residues. DNA for the CDR3: TGCGCCAGCAGCTTAGGGGGGACCTTTATTGCGACCTATAATTCACCCCTCCACTTT. Amino acids: CASSLGGTFIATYNSPLHF.

V is TRBV9 and J is TRBJ2-1; D is ambiguous. This CDR3 contains 14 residues. Trimming removed 0 bases from V and 4 bases from J, with 8 bases in between. CDR1 and CDR2 from the germline V gene are SGDLS and YYNGEE. The CDR3 region has the DNA TGTGCCAGCAGCGTAGGGCAAGCTTACAATGAGCAGTTCTTC. This sequence encodes CASSVGQAYNEQFF.

The chain employs TRBV7-2 and TRBJ1-1; D remains unclear. The V end was cut by 2 bases, the J end by 3 bases, with 7 bases between. The CDR3 consists of 13 residues. The germline gives CDR1 SGHTA, CDR2 FQGNSA. CDR3 DNA sequence: TGTGCCAGCAGCTTACTGCCCGACACTGAAGCTTTCTTT. This encodes CASSLLPDTEAFF.

The chain combines TRBV5-1 with TRBJ2-1; no clear D gene. The length of the CDR3 is 11 residues. Germline V lookup: CDR1 SGHRS, CDR2 YFSETQ. Trimming cost V 5 bases and J 8 bases, with 8 bases left between them. CDR3 sequence: CASSRNDEQFF. CDR3 DNA: TGCGCCAGCAGTCGGAATGATGAGCAGTTCTTC. Full variable domain (missing parts from reference TRBV5-1 and TRBJ2-1): KAGVTQTPRYLIKTRGQQVTLSCSPISGHRSVSWYQQTPGQGLQFLFEYFSETQRNKGNFPGRFSGRQFSNSRSEMNVSTLELGDSALYLCASSRNDEQFFGPGTRLTVL.

The CDR3 sequence is CASSLDRAGNTIYF. DNA for the CDR3: TGTGCCAGCAGCTTAGACAGGGCTGGAAACACCATATATTTT. V and J are TRBV7-2 and TRBJ1-3; tentative D call: TRBD1 (6 bases). This CDR3 is 14 amino acids long. Germline V gene lookup returns CDR1 SGHTA and CDR2 FQGNSA. V lost 1 base, J lost 2 bases, and 6 bases lay in between.

The rearrangement uses TRBV15 and TRBJ1-1, with no clear D. Germline V gene lookup returns CDR1 LNHNV and CDR2 YYDKDF (reference sequence). CDR3 length: 16 amino acids. The V gene lost 0 bases and the J gene lost 0 bases, with 11 bases spanning the gap. CDR3 protein: CATSRDKAAVNTEAFF. The CDR3 nucleotides read TGTGCCACCAGCAGAGATAAGGCAGCAGTGAACACTGAAGCTTTCTTT. Filled out from reference TRBV15 and TRBJ1-1, the complete variable domain reads DAMVIQNPRYQVTQFGKPVTLSCSQTLNHNVMYWYQQKSSQAPKLLFHYYDKDFNNEADTPDNFQSRRPNTSFCFLDIRSPGLGDTAMYLCATSRDKAAVNTEAFFGQGTRLTVV.

The V call is TRBV10-1, the J call TRBJ2-7; perhaps TRBD1 as D (6 bases). The CDR3 runs 14 residues. Between the trimmed V and J ends, which lost 3 bases and 2 bases, there was a span of 11 bases. The germline V gene encodes CDR1 WNHNN and CDR2 SYGVQD (reference sequence). CDR3 bases: TGCGCCAGCAGTGACAGGGACACAGCCTACGAGCAGTACTTC. This codes for CASSDRDTAYEQYF.

This chain joins TRBV6-6 and TRBJ2-7, with D perhaps matching TRBD1 or TRBD2 (5 bases each). The germline gives CDR1 MNHNY, CDR2 SVGAGI (reference sequence). The CDR3 has 14 residues. The germline V and J ends were trimmed by 3 bases and 4 bases, with 13 bases remaining between them. The CDR3 coding sequence is TGTGCCAGCAGTTATGTGGGACCGATATACGAGCAGTACTTC. Translating it yields CASSYVGPIYEQYF.

This chain links TRBV19 with TRBJ2-2; the match to TRBD2 covers 9 bases. Germline CDR1 LNHDA, CDR2 SQIVND (reference sequence). The length of the CDR3 is 17 residues. With 5 bases clipped from V and 2 bases from J, the junction kept 9 bases outside the gene matches. As DNA, the CDR3 is TGTGCCAGTAGTCTCAAGGCTAGCGGGGTCAACACCGGGGAGCTGTTTTTT. Its translation is CASSLKASGVNTGELFF.

The rearrangement links TRBV11-2 to TRBJ2-3; TRBD2 aligns across 8 bases. After removal of 11 bases from V and 1 base from J, the junction contained 8 bases not matched to a gene. The CDR3 has 14 residues. Germline CDR1 SGHAT, CDR2 FQNNGV. In nucleotides, the CDR3 is TGTGCCGGCGCCGCGGGGGGTCGCACAGATACGCAGTATTTT. The encoded protein is CAGAAGGRTDTQYF.

V and J are TRBV6-6 and TRBJ2-5; a weak D match, TRBD2 (7 bases). CDR1 and CDR2 from the germline V gene are MNHNY and SVGAGI (reference sequence). The CDR3 has 13 amino acids. Trimming removed 2 bases from V and 5 bases from J, with 9 bases in between. The CDR3 sequence is CASSYGGAETQYF. CDR3 in DNA: TGTGCCAGCAGTTACGGGGGGGCCGAGACCCAGTACTTC.

The rearrangement links TRBV19 to TRBJ2-1; D is unclear. Germline CDR1 is LNHDA and CDR2 is SQIVND (reference sequence). The CDR3 is 11 amino acids. Trimming pared 4 bases from V and 9 bases from J, leaving 7 bases between. CDR3 amino acids: CASSRRSEQFF. CDR3 nucleotides: TGTGCCAGTAGTAGAAGAAGTGAGCAGTTCTTC.

The CDR3 nucleotides are TGTGCCAGCAGCTTAGGGACAGGGGGCGTTGGGGCCAACGTCCTGACTTTC. This sequence encodes CASSLGTGGVGANVLTF. The chain uses TRBV7-3 and TRBJ2-6, with 12 bases that match TRBD1. This CDR3 comprises 17 residues. Germline lookup yields CDR1 SGHTA and CDR2 FQGTGA. J was trimmed by 3 bases and V by 2 bases; bases with no gene match: 2.

J is TRBJ1-1 and V is TRBV10-3; D perhaps matches TRBD1 (6 bases). Germline CDR1 ENHRY, CDR2 SYGVKD. V shed 8 bases and J shed 4 bases, with 11 bases lying between them. This CDR3 region has 12 residues. The CDR3 region has the DNA TGTGCCATCGGACAGTCATCCACTGAAGCTTTCTTT. Protein: CAIGQSSTEAFF.

This clone has just a few counts. The chain links TRBV10-3 to TRBJ1-1, with D perhaps matching TRBD1 (6 bases). The germline V gene has CDR1 ENHRY and CDR2 SYGVKD. The CDR3 is 12 residues long. V shed 10 bases and J shed 3 bases, with 12 bases lying between them. The CDR3 DNA is TGTGCCACCGAAAGGGGGGACACTGAAGCTTTCTTT. Protein product: CATERGDTEAFF.

The rearrangement uses TRBV6-1 and TRBJ1-2, with D possibly matching TRBD1 (6 bases). Trimming left V 2 bases short and J 0 bases short, with 10 bases between. Germline CDR1 and CDR2: MNHNS and SASEGT. The CDR3 extends over 15 amino acids. This CDR3 reads CASSEPTGPNYGYTF. The DNA for the CDR3 is TGTGCCAGCAGTGAACCGACAGGACCTAACTATGGCTACACCTTC.

The chain couples TRBV4-3 to TRBJ2-7; 9 bases are shared with TRBD1. The junction had 5 bases not matched to a gene; V was cut back by 4 bases and J by 4 bases. The CDR3 contains 14 residues. Per germline, CDR1 LGHNA and CDR2 YSLEER. The CDR3 bases are TGCGCCAGCAGCCGCGGGACAGGGAAGTACGAGCAGTACTTC. Protein product: CASSRGTGKYEQYF.

The V and J genes are TRBV2 and TRBJ1-2; D gene ambiguous. V dropped 7 bases and J dropped 3 bases, with 12 bases sitting between them. Germline V gives CDR1 SNHLY, CDR2 FYNNEI. The CDR3 runs to 13 residues. DNA of the CDR3: TGTGCCAGCAAAGGTTACGGGGACTATGGCTACACCTTC. It codes for CASKGYGDYGYTF.

The chain uses TRBV6-4 and TRBJ1-4; maybe TRBD1 (5 bases). This CDR3 is 14 amino acids long. Germline CDR1 is MRHNA and CDR2 is SNTAGT. The V end was cut by 4 bases, the J end by 2 bases, with 8 bases between. CDR3 residues: CASSVRATNEKLFF. DNA for the CDR3: TGTGCCAGCAGTGTCAGGGCCACTAATGAAAAACTGTTTTTT.

The CDR3 sequence is CASSWEGLGTEAFF. The CDR3 DNA reads TGTGCCAGCAGTTGGGAGGGTTTGGGCACTGAAGCTTTCTTT. V usage is TRBV6-5 and J usage is TRBJ1-1; D gene ambiguous. CDR3 length: 14 residues. From germline, CDR1 is MNHEY and CDR2 SVGAGI. The ends were cut back, 4 bases at V and 4 bases at J, with 13 bases in the middle.

The sample holds a few counts of this clone. V gene TRBV11-2 combines with J gene TRBJ2-2, with D uncertain. Germline assignment: CDR1 SGHAT and CDR2 FQNNGV. This CDR3 is 13 amino acids long. Trimming took off 1 base at V and 5 bases at J, with 5 bases between the two ends. CDR3 region: CASSLAVTGELFF. The CDR3 nucleotides read TGTGCCAGCAGCTTAGCGGTAACCGGGGAGCTGTTTTTT.

The table lists this clone with a few counts. The V and J genes are TRBV7-3 and TRBJ2-5; D ambiguous. From germline, CDR1 is SGHTA and CDR2 FQGTGA. This CDR3 is 11 amino acids long. Trimming removed 2 bases at V and 4 bases at J, with 2 bases between. In DNA form, the CDR3 reads TGTGCCAGCAGCTTATCAGAGACCCAGTACTTC. Encoded protein: CASSLSETQYF.

This clone was detected only once. The chain uses TRBV7-2 and TRBJ1-5; D remains ambiguous. The germline V and J ends were trimmed by 1 base and 9 bases, with 7 bases remaining between them. This CDR3 has 12 amino acids. The germline V gene has CDR1 SGHTA and CDR2 FQGNSA. CDR3 sequence reads: CASSLDGLPQHF. In DNA form, the CDR3 reads TGTGCCAGCAGCTTAGATGGGCTGCCCCAGCATTTT.

J is TRBJ2-7 and V is TRBV6-6; TRBD1 matches 12 bases. Germline loops: CDR1 MNHNY, CDR2 SVGAGI (reference sequence). This CDR3 spans 13 amino acids. V shed 6 bases and J 6 bases; nucleotides not matched to a gene: 3. The CDR3 sequence: CASSRDRGLEQYF. CDR3 coding DNA: TGTGCCAGCAGCCGGGACAGGGGGCTCGAGCAGTACTTC.

This chain joins TRBV6-5 and TRBJ2-5, with no clear D. Germline lookup yields CDR1 MNHEY and CDR2 SVGAGI. V shed 8 bases and J shed 4 bases, with 17 bases lying between them. This CDR3 is built from 14 residues. The CDR3 DNA is TGTGCCAGCGCGATTAAGGAGCCGCCAGAGACCCAGTACTTC. Its translation: CASAIKEPPETQYF.

This clone appeared once. The rearrangement joins TRBV7-9 to TRBJ1-2, with a tentative D call TRBD1 (6 bases). The CDR3 loop spans 15 amino acids. Trimming removed 5 bases from V and 7 bases from J, with 20 bases in between. Germline assignment: CDR1 SEHNR and CDR2 FQNEAQ (reference sequence). CDR3 DNA sequence: TGTGCCAGCAGCCCCCCTTCGGGGGGCTTGAGTGGCTACACCTTC. Its translation: CASSPPSGGLSGYTF.